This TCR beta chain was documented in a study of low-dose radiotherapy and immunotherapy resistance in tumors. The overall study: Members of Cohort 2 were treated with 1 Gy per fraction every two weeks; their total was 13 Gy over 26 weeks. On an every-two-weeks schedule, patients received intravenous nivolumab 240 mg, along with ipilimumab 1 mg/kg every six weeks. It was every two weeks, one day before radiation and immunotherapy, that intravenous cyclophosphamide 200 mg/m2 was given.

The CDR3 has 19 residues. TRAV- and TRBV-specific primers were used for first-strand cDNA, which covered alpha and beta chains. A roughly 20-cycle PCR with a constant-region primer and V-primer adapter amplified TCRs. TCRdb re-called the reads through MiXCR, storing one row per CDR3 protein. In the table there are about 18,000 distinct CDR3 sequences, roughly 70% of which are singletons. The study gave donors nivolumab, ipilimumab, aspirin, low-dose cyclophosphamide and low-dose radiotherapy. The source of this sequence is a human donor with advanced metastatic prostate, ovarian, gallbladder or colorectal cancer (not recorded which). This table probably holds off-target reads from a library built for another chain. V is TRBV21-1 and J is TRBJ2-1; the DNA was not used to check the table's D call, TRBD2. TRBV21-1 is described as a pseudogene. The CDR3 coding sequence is TGTGCCAGCAGCAAAGCGCTGAGCGGGGGTAGGAGCTCCTACAATGAGCAGTTCTTC. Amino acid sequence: CASSKALSGGRSSYNEQFF.